The 19 T cell receptor beta chains listed next were all sequenced from one sample in a study of blood T cell repertoires in COVID-19. The method was immunoSEQ multiplex PCR; TCRdb's version includes in-frame clones alone and lacks a portion of them. The sample carries approximately 260,000 clones, about 88% recorded once. The sequenced material came from peripheral blood. All receptors derive from a young man with active or convalescent COVID-19.

The gene calls are TRBV7-2 and TRBJ2-3; possible D gene TRBD2, 5 bases. Germline CDR1 SGHTA, CDR2 FQGNSA. V lost 5 bases, J lost 2 bases, and 14 bases lay in between. The CDR3 runs 15 residues. The CDR3 reads CASSQLGLHTDTQYF. The CDR3 nucleotides read TGTGCCAGCAGCCAACTAGGGTTACACACAGATACGCAGTATTTT.

The chain combines TRBV27 with TRBJ1-3, with no clear D. The length of the CDR3 is 14 residues. The germline V gene has CDR1 MNHEY and CDR2 SMNVEV (reference sequence). Trimming shortened V by 6 bases and J by 0 bases, and 9 bases separated the two germline ends. In nucleotides, the CDR3 is TGTGCCAGCAGCTCGCGGGACTCTGGAAACACCATATATTTT. It is translated as CASSSRDSGNTIYF.

This chain uses TRBV12-3 or TRBV12-4 with TRBJ1-4; D ambiguous. The CDR3 runs 13 residues. The V end was cut by 3 bases, the J end by 4 bases, with 6 bases between. CDR3 protein: CASSFSFNEKLFF. The CDR3 DNA sequence: TGTGCCAGCAGTTTCAGTTTTAATGAAAAACTGTTTTTT.

Concerning this clone: Within the sample, other DNA sequences also encode this same CDR3. The chain employs TRBV7-9 and TRBJ1-5; D is unresolved. CDR1 is SEHNR, CDR2 FQNEAQ, per germline (reference sequence). There are 14 residues in the CDR3. Trimming took 1 base from V and 6 from J, leaving 10 bases between them. For the CDR3, the DNA is TGTGCCAGCAGCTTAGGAGGTGGCGGTCAGCCCCAGCATTTT. Amino acids: CASSLGGGGQPQHF.

This clone was seen just once. V is TRBV5-3 and J is TRBJ1-1; 8 bases fit TRBD1. TRBV5-3 is an open reading frame whose function is uncertain. The CDR3 is 15 residues long. V shed 3 bases, J shed 0 bases, and the junction held 4 bases outside the gene matches. The CDR3: CARSCRQGLNTEAFF. The CDR3 nucleotides are TGTGCCAGAAGCTGCCGACAGGGGTTGAACACTGAAGCTTTCTTT.

The V and J genes are TRBV24-1 and TRBJ2-3, with D possibly being TRBD1 (6 bases). Germline values: CDR1 KGHDR, CDR2 SFDVKD. Trimming stripped 4 bases from V and 3 bases from J, with 16 bases between. There are 16 residues in the CDR3. This CDR3 reads CATSEKYTGYTDTQYF. The DNA of the CDR3 is TGTGCCACCAGTGAAAAATACACAGGGTATACAGATACGCAGTATTTT.

The chain combines TRBV15 with TRBJ2-5; 11 bases fit TRBD1. The CDR3 consists of 17 residues. Germline V lookup: CDR1 LNHNV, CDR2 YYDKDF (reference sequence). V lost 0 bases to trimming and J lost 3 bases; unmatched junction nucleotides: 6. The chain's CDR3 is CATSRDLGTGGKETQYF. CDR3 nucleotide sequence: TGTGCCACCAGCAGAGATCTAGGGACAGGGGGTAAAGAGACCCAGTACTTC.

The chain uses TRBV6-5 and TRBJ2-5; no clear D gene. V lost 6 bases and J lost 5, with 10 bases in between. Germline V gene sequence: CDR1 MNHEY, CDR2 SVGAGI. There are 12 residues in the CDR3. The CDR3 DNA is TGTGCCAGCAGCGTCCTATTTGAGACCCAGTACTTC. Its translation is CASSVLFETQYF.

The chain joins TRBV6-6 to TRBJ2-7; tentative D call: TRBD1 (6 bases). The CDR3 loop spans 13 amino acids. Germline-derived CDR1 and CDR2 are MNHNY and SVGAGI (reference sequence). V lost 6 bases and J 3 bases, leaving 12 bases between the germline ends. This chain's CDR3 is CASSRTDLYEQYF. CDR3 nucleotides: TGTGCCAGCAGCAGGACAGACCTCTACGAGCAGTACTTC.

This clone was seen a few times. The genes are TRBV28 and TRBJ1-1, with D unclear. The V and J ends lost 5 bases and 1 base respectively, with 26 bases between them. The CDR3 is 19 amino acids. Looked up from germline, CDR1 is MDHEN and CDR2 is SYDVKM. The CDR3 loop reads CASSTNLITHHHQNTEAFF. CDR3 in DNA: TGTGCCAGCAGTACCAATCTTATTACACACCACCACCAGAACACTGAAGCTTTCTTT.

This clone was detected only a few times. J is TRBJ1-3 and V is TRBV6-1, with D perhaps matching TRBD1 (6 bases). V lost 4 bases and J lost 9, with 22 bases in between. The length of the CDR3 is 16 residues. Germline V gene data show CDR1 as MNHNS and CDR2 as SASEGT. Written as DNA, the CDR3 is TGTGCCAGCAGTGCTTCCGGGACCCCCAAGACAGGCACCATATATTTT. Translation gives CASSASGTPKTGTIYF.

This clone showed up just once. The gene calls are TRBV6-5 and TRBJ2-3; 7 bases are a match to TRBD2. Germline V gene data show CDR1 as MNHEY and CDR2 as SVGAGI. Germline trimming cut 3 bases from V and 2 bases from J; bases unmatched to any gene: 8. The CDR3 loop spans 16 amino acids. In DNA form, the CDR3 reads TGTGCCAGCAGTTATTCCGCGGGGGATTACACAGATACGCAGTATTTT. Translation gives CASSYSAGDYTDTQYF.

The chain recombines TRBV5-1 with TRBJ2-2, with 9 bases aligning to TRBD1. J was trimmed by 4 bases and V by 1 base; bases with no gene match: 5. Germline lookup yields CDR1 SGHRS and CDR2 YFSETQ. The CDR3 runs to 16 residues. The CDR3 spells CASSLTGGAGTGELFF. The DNA for the CDR3 is TGCGCCAGCAGCTTGACAGGGGGCGCGGGCACCGGGGAGCTGTTTTTT. Looking up the rest from reference TRBV5-1 and TRBJ2-2 gives the full variable domain: KAGVTQTPRYLIKTRGQQVTLSCSPISGHRSVSWYQQTPGQGLQFLFEYFSETQRNKGNFPGRFSGRQFSNSRSEMNVSTLELGDSALYLCASSLTGGAGTGELFFGEGSRLTVL.

This clone was observed a handful of times. The gene calls are TRBV6-5 and TRBJ2-7; D may be TRBD2 (5 bases). Germline V gene sequence: CDR1 MNHEY, CDR2 SVGAGI. V lost 8 bases, J lost 0 bases, and 11 bases lay in between. CDR3 size: 13 residues. This CDR3 is CASSRADSYEQYF. CDR3 in DNA: TGTGCCAGCTCACGAGCGGACTCCTACGAGCAGTACTTC.

V usage is TRBV24-1 and J usage is TRBJ1-5, with TRBD1 matching 10 bases. With 5 bases clipped from V and 6 bases from J, the junction kept 3 bases outside the gene matches. Germline assignment: CDR1 KGHDR and CDR2 SFDVKD. There are 14 residues in the CDR3. CDR3 bases: TGTGCCACCAGTGCCGGACAGGGGGTTCAGCCCCAGCATTTT. This codes for CATSAGQGVQPQHF.

The rearrangement uses TRBV5-5 and TRBJ1-2; no reliable D call. Germline CDR1 reads SGHKS; CDR2 reads YYEKEE (reference sequence). The CDR3 totals 15 residues. V dropped 2 bases and J dropped 6 bases, with 17 bases sitting between them. The CDR3 here is CASSFSIPERDGYTF. The CDR3 DNA is TGTGCCAGCAGCTTTAGTATCCCCGAAAGAGATGGCTACACCTTC.

The chain recombines TRBV13 with TRBJ1-2, with D possibly matching TRBD1 (6 bases). Trimming took off 6 bases at V and 7 bases at J, with 15 bases between the two ends. The CDR3 has 13 amino acids. Germline loops: CDR1 PRHDT, CDR2 FYEKMQ (reference sequence). CDR3 DNA sequence: TGTGCCAGCAGTTCAACAGGGTTGGGTGGCTACACCTTC. This encodes CASSSTGLGGYTF. Combining the CDR3 with reference TRBV13 and TRBJ1-2 gives the whole variable domain AAGVIQSPRHLIKEKRETATLKCYPIPRHDTVYWYQQGPGQDPQFLISFYEKMQSDKGSIPDRFSAQQFSDYHSELNMSSLELGDSALYFCASSSTGLGGYTFGSGTRLTVV.

The chain uses TRBV5-6 and TRBJ2-7, with TRBD2 as a possible D gene (6 bases). In germline, CDR1 is SGHDT, CDR2 YYEEEE. The CDR3 totals 13 residues. With 0 bases removed from V and 6 bases from J, the gap between germline ends came to 10 bases. The CDR3 reads CASSLGWRGEQYF. The CDR3, as DNA: TGTGCCAGCAGCTTGGGATGGCGGGGCGAGCAGTACTTC.

The rearrangement links TRBV20-1 to TRBJ2-3; a weak D match, TRBD2 (5 bases). This CDR3 is built from 12 residues. The germline V gene has CDR1 DFQATT and CDR2 SNEGSKA (reference sequence). V shed 3 bases and J shed 8 bases, with 12 bases lying between them. CDR3 DNA sequence: TGCAGTGCTAGTTATAGGACTGGTACGCAGTATTTT. Its protein product is CSASYRTGTQYF.